This is a list of T cell receptor beta chains from one sample in a study of regulatory T cells in long-lasting Graves disease. TCRdb fed the multiplex PCR reads into MiXCR, producing one record per CDR3 protein. The data show under 800,000 distinct CDR3 sequences, 15% to 20% seen once. This sample was also put to use in a study of T cells in Graves' hyperthyroidism and ophthalmopathy.

Specimen: peripheral blood mononuclear cells (PBMCs), collected at new diagnosis, from a patient treated with antithyroid drugs. The receptors stem from a woman under 40 with Graves disease. CDR3s include the opening cysteine and the closing phenylalanine or tryptophan. D genes are given only for firm matches. Expanded clones are given a class, and other clones once, few, many or no size at all.

CDR3aa,CDR3nt,d_gene,j_gene,len,abundance,v_gene
CASSSSSGRDKETQYF,TGTGCCAGCAGCTCGTCTAGCGGGAGGGATAAAGAGACCCAGTACTTC,TRBD2,TRBJ2-5,16,few,TRBV7-9
CASSSPGQRRGYTF,TGTGCCAGCAGCTCGCCGGGGCAACGGCGTGGCTACACCTTC,NA,TRBJ1-2,14,many,TRBV12-3/TRBV12-4
CASSPRWGGRNQDTQYF,TGTGCCAGCAGCCCCCGGTGGGGCGGGAGAAATCAAGATACGCAGTATTTT,TRBD2,TRBJ2-3,17,many,TRBV7-9
CASSQEGYSLTEAFF,TGCGCCAGCAGTCAGGAGGGGTACAGCCTTACTGAAGCTTTCTTT,NA,TRBJ1-1,15,many,TRBV5-1
CASMKQGESYNEQFF,TGTGCCAGCATGAAGCAGGGGGAATCCTACAATGAGCAGTTCTTC,TRBD1,TRBJ2-1,15,many,TRBV2
CSAREWGRGVYGYTF,TGCAGTGCTAGAGAGTGGGGACGGGGGGTCTATGGCTACACCTTC,NA,TRBJ1-2,15,many,TRBV20-1
CASSTDNGYEQFF,TGTGCCAGCAGCACCGACAACGGTTATGAGCAGTTCTTC,NA,TRBJ2-1,13,many,TRBV11-3
CATSDRNTEAFF,TGTGCCACCTCGGACAGAAACACTGAAGCTTTCTTT,NA,TRBJ1-1,12,many,TRBV24-1
CASSNGQGGYNEQFF,TGTGCCAGCAGTAATGGACAGGGGGGTTACAATGAGCAGTTCTTC,TRBD1,TRBJ2-1,15,many,TRBV28
CSARDQGAGVGLEQYF,TGCAGTGCTAGAGATCAGGGAGCGGGAGTCGGTCTCGAGCAGTACTTC,TRBD2,TRBJ2-7,16,NA,TRBV20-1
CSAKLPMGNQPQHF,TGCAGTGCTAAGCTTCCCATGGGCAATCAGCCCCAGCATTTT,NA,TRBJ1-5,14,NA,TRBV20-1
CASSARQGNEKLFF,TGTGCCAGCAGCGCCAGACAGGGGAATGAAAAACTGTTTTTT,TRBD1,TRBJ1-4,14,many,TRBV11-2
CASSQDQIYNEQFF,TGTGCCAGCAGCCAAGACCAGATTTACAATGAGCAGTTCTTC,NA,TRBJ2-1,14,many,TRBV14
CASTFGTGVRYEQYF,TGTGCCAGCACGTTCGGGACAGGGGTTCGTTACGAGCAGTACTTC,TRBD1,TRBJ2-7,15,many,TRBV2
CASSPDLTNEKLFF,TGTGCCAGTAGTCCGGACTTAACCAATGAAAAACTGTTTTTT,NA,TRBJ1-4,14,few,TRBV19
CASSDQVWEDQPQHF,TGTGCCAGCTCAGACCAAGTTTGGGAGGATCAGCCCCAGCATTTT,NA,TRBJ1-5,15,NA,TRBV18
CSATDEGNRFGAFF,TGCAGCGCTACCGACGAGGGGAATCGATTTGGAGCTTTCTTT,NA,TRBJ1-1,14,NA,TRBV29-1
CASQRERDNEQFF,TGTGCCAGCCAGCGGGAGAGGGACAATGAGCAGTTCTTC,TRBD2,TRBJ2-1,13,many,TRBV27
CASSLRASGGYEQYF,TGTGCCAGCAGCTTGAGGGCTAGCGGGGGCTACGAGCAGTACTTC,TRBD2,TRBJ2-7,15,NA,TRBV5-4
CACLLGSGNTIYF,TGTGCCTGCTTACTGGGGTCTGGAAACACCATATATTTT,NA,TRBJ1-3,13,NA,TRBV30
CASSVLGDEQYF,TGTGCCAGCAGTGTCTTGGGGGACGAGCAGTACTTC,NA,TRBJ2-7,12,NA,TRBV25-1
CASSRPLAESSYNEQFF,TGCGCCAGCAGCCGCCCACTAGCCGAGAGCTCCTACAATGAGCAGTTCTTC,NA,TRBJ2-1,17,NA,TRBV4-1
CASSSWKGDGGYTF,TGTGCCAGCAGTTCCTGGAAAGGGGATGGGGGCTACACCTTC,NA,TRBJ1-2,14,NA,TRBV6-5
CASTLLKTPNTEAFF,TGTGCCAGTACCCTACTAAAAACACCTAACACTGAAGCTTTCTTT,NA,TRBJ1-1,15,few,TRBV19
CASSSWHSYEQYF,TGTGCCAGCAGTTCCTGGCATAGCTACGAGCAGTACTTC,NA,TRBJ2-7,13,many,TRBV7-2
CASRSHTGQGSSPLHF,TGTGCCAGCAGATCACATACGGGACAGGGCTCGTCACCCCTCCACTTT,TRBD1,TRBJ1-6,16,NA,TRBV6-1
CASSVRVGDGYTF,TGTGCCAGCAGTGTCAGGGTAGGCGATGGCTACACCTTC,NA,TRBJ1-2,13,NA,TRBV28
CASSPGQGIQETQYF,TGTGCCAGCTCCCCCGGACAGGGAATACAAGAGACCCAGTACTTC,TRBD1,TRBJ2-5,15,few,TRBV18
CAWSAGPTSGYTF,TGTGCCTGGAGTGCCGGTCCCACATCAGGCTACACCTTC,NA,TRBJ1-2,13,NA,TRBV30
CASSPPEGRSYYEQYF,TGCGCCAGCAGCCCTCCCGAGGGGAGGTCCTACTACGAGCAGTACTTC,NA,TRBJ2-7,16,NA,TRBV4-3
CASSYSASTDQETQYF,TGTGCCAGCAGTTACTCTGCTAGCACAGACCAAGAGACCCAGTACTTC,NA,TRBJ2-5,16,many,TRBV6-2/TRBV6-3
CSARTWSSVKETQYF,TGCAGTGCTCGAACCTGGAGTAGCGTGAAAGAGACCCAGTACTTC,NA,TRBJ2-5,15,few,TRBV20-1
CASSAGDNINYGYTF,TGTGCCAGCAGTGCAGGGGACAACATAAACTATGGCTACACCTTC,NA,TRBJ1-2,15,few,TRBV6-1
CASRRGASTDTQYF,TGTGCCAGCCGTAGGGGCGCCAGCACAGATACGCAGTATTTT,NA,TRBJ2-3,14,few,TRBV27
CASRDISYEQYF,TGTGCCAGCAGGGACATATCCTACGAGCAGTACTTC,NA,TRBJ2-7,12,many,TRBV2
CASSNGYEQYF,TGTGCCAGCAGCAATGGATACGAGCAGTACTTC,NA,TRBJ2-7,11,many,TRBV28
CASTGLAGGNTGELFF,TGTGCCAGCACTGGACTAGCGGGAGGTAACACCGGGGAGCTGTTTTTT,TRBD2,TRBJ2-2,16,few,TRBV2
CASSQDKDRTVYEQYF,TGCGCCAGCAGCCAAGATAAGGACAGAACGGTGTACGAGCAGTACTTC,NA,TRBJ2-7,16,few,TRBV4-1
CASSLGAGEGNEQFF,TGTGCCAGCAGCTTAGGAGCGGGGGAGGGTAATGAGCAGTTCTTC,TRBD2,TRBJ2-1,15,many,TRBV5-1
CASSWGATDTQYF,TGCGCCAGCAGCTGGGGGGCCACAGATACGCAGTATTTT,NA,TRBJ2-3,13,NA,TRBV5-1
CASSVAYEKLFF,TGTGCCAGCAGTGTAGCGTATGAAAAACTGTTTTTT,NA,TRBJ1-4,12,many,TRBV6-1
CAATGTGEKLFF,TGTGCAGCTACAGGGACAGGGGAAAAACTGTTTTTT,TRBD1,TRBJ1-4,12,many,TRBV28
CATSRDLEGIPDTQYF,TGTGCCACCAGCAGAGACCTAGAAGGTATTCCAGATACGCAGTATTTT,NA,TRBJ2-3,16,few,TRBV15